These T cell receptor beta chains were read from a single sample in a study of T cells expressing NK-cell markers. Following a re-call of the 5' RACE reads, TCRdb has one entry per CDR3 protein and lacks DNA. This sample's clone table lists 450,000 to 600,000 distinct CDR3 sequences. The sample was blood T cells: a sorted CD56 or NKG2C T cell subset, CD4+ or CD8+ T cells, or bulk PBMC T cells (not recorded which). The receptors originated from a man younger than 35 in good health. CDR3s include the opening cysteine and the closing phenylalanine or tryptophan. Fields, in order: J gene, V gene, CDR3 protein.

TRBJ1-1,TRBV10-3,CAISDLPGRGAFF
TRBJ2-1,TRBV9,CASSVEWGQRVGYNEQFF
TRBJ2-1,TRBV20-1,CSASGLAARHEQFF
TRBJ1-1,TRBV6-2/TRBV6-3,CASNAGGAGSTEAFF
TRBJ2-2,TRBV18,CASSPRDINTGELFF
TRBJ2-1,TRBV29-1,CSAEGMISYNEQFF
TRBJ1-5,TRBV6-1,CASGGGGALPQHF
TRBJ2-7,TRBV12-3/TRBV12-4,CASSLNREVYEQYF
TRBJ2-7,TRBV12-3/TRBV12-4,CASSFGVGTGTLEQYF
TRBJ2-7,TRBV5-6,CASSLFSARSYEQYF